This TCR beta chain is drawn from a study of radiation and T cells in renal cell carcinoma. Specified time point: blood 4 weeks post-SBRT, at nephrectomy. Regarding treatment: 15 Gy SBRT to primary tumor, nephrectomy 4 weeks later. Nephrectomy followed 15 Gy stereotactic body radiation by 4 weeks. After SBRT, blood was collected at 2 and 4 weeks, plus baseline. Comments on this clone: Its specificity is unknown.

The repertoire was sequenced with immunoSEQ multiplex PCR; TCRdb's copy has only in-frame clones and lacks some. This sample carries about 34,000 clones, 81% of them seen once, and the ten largest clones take roughly a third. General study findings and limits: In blood, top tumor clones expanded by 2 weeks, shrinking by 4. Baseline intratumoral clonotype presence is unknown without pretreatment biopsies.

From germline, CDR1 is MGHRA and CDR2 YSYEKL. With 1 base removed from V and 0 bases from J, the gap between germline ends came to 22 bases. The CDR3 covers 20 residues. The rearrangement links TRBV4-1 to TRBJ2-4; D is unresolved. The source is a man in his fifties or sixties with renal cell carcinoma. Sequencing was performed on blood, taken from a patient whose treatment included radiotherapy and nephrectomy. Here the CDR3 reads CASSQAEDGRSLIAKNIQYF. The CDR3 region has the DNA TGCGCCAGCAGCCAAGCCGAGGACGGCCGATCGCTGATAGCCAAAAACATTCAGTACTTC.